One sample yielded the 32 T cell receptor beta chains listed below, sequenced in a study of patients and donors after allogeneic stem cell transplantation. TCRdb reprocessed the RT-PCR reads with MiXCR, giving one entry per CDR3 protein. In the table there are roughly 230,000 distinct CDR3 sequences, roughly 13% of which are singletons. Sequenced: blood, either unsorted or a sorted T cell fraction (not recorded which). The receptor set was obtained from a human donor who was either an allogeneic HSCT recipient or a stem cell or donor lymphocyte infusion donor (not recorded which). It is not recorded whose cells these are; they may come from a transplant donor.

Ten or more counts support this clonotype. The J gene is TRBJ2-7, the V gene TRBV6-2 or TRBV6-3, with D maybe TRBD2 (5 bases). The germline V and J ends were trimmed by 1 base and 6 bases, with 13 bases remaining between them. Germline assignment: CDR1 MNHEY and CDR2 SVGEGT. This CDR3 spans 14 amino acids. CDR3 nucleotide sequence: TGTGCCAGCAGTTACTACGGACCCCGGGGCGAGCAGTACTTC. This sequence encodes CASSYYGPRGEQYF.

The V call is TRBV30, the J call TRBJ1-2; unclear D gene. The germline V gene encodes CDR1 GTSNPN and CDR2 SVGIG (reference sequence). The CDR3 is 11 amino acids. V lost 3 bases and J lost 3, with 5 bases in between. CDR3 protein: CAWRQDYGYTF. The CDR3 nucleotides read TGTGCCTGGAGACAAGACTATGGCTACACCTTC.

The chain couples TRBV5-1 to TRBJ1-1; tentatively, D is TRBD1 (5 bases). Germline V CDR1 and CDR2: SGHRS, YFSETQ. This CDR3 spans 14 amino acids. Trimming removed 2 bases from V and 4 bases from J, with 12 bases in between. CDR3 region: CASSFGASGTEAFF. The CDR3 DNA reads TGCGCCAGCAGCTTTGGGGCTTCGGGCACTGAAGCTTTCTTT. Filled out from reference TRBV5-1 and TRBJ1-1, the complete variable domain reads KAGVTQTPRYLIKTRGQQVTLSCSPISGHRSVSWYQQTPGQGLQFLFEYFSETQRNKGNFPGRFSGRQFSNSRSEMNVSTLELGDSALYLCASSFGASGTEAFFGQGTRLTVV.

This clonotype has just a few counts. This rearrangement joins TRBV2 to TRBJ1-5; D is unresolved. Trimming took off 1 base at V and 3 bases at J, with 10 bases between the two ends. This CDR3 is built from 15 residues. CDR1 SNHLY and CDR2 FYNNEI come from the germline V gene. The DNA for the CDR3 is TGTGCCAGCAGTGAAGATGTGGGGTTCAATCAGCCCCAGCATTTT. Its protein product is CASSEDVGFNQPQHF.

This rearrangement joins TRBV28 to TRBJ2-7; 10 bases are shared with TRBD2. CDR3 size: 14 residues. The J segment lost 4 bases and the V segment lost 7 bases, leaving 7 bases of the junction unmatched. Germline-derived CDR1 and CDR2 are MDHEN and SYDVKM. The CDR3 coding sequence is TGTGCCAGCATCCCCGGGACTAGCGCTTACGAGCAGTACTTC. Amino acids: CASIPGTSAYEQYF.

This chain links TRBV20-1 with TRBJ1-1; TRBD1 might be the D (5 bases). V lost 3 bases and J 1 base, leaving 6 bases between the germline ends. The CDR3 covers 12 residues. The V gene's germline CDR1 is DFQATT and CDR2 SNEGSKA (reference sequence). In nucleotides, the CDR3 is TGCAGTGCTAGTGGGGGGAACACTGAAGCTTTCTTT. As protein: CSASGGNTEAFF.

This chain connects TRBV18 to TRBJ1-1; TRBD1 might be the D (5 bases). V was shortened by 2 bases and J by 4 bases, with 11 bases between the two germline ends. The CDR3 runs 14 residues. The germline V gene has CDR1 KGHSH and CDR2 LQKENI. This chain's CDR3 is CASSPVSGSTEAFF. In nucleotides, the CDR3 is TGTGCCAGCTCACCAGTCTCAGGGTCCACTGAAGCTTTCTTT.

The rearrangement links TRBV5-1 to TRBJ2-7; 8 bases map to TRBD1. The V gene's germline CDR1 is SGHRS and CDR2 YFSETQ. The CDR3 extends over 15 amino acids. With 4 bases clipped from V and 0 bases from J, the junction kept 6 bases outside the gene matches. CDR3 bases: TGCGCCAGCAGCGAGGGGACAGGTGCCTCCTACGAGCAGTACTTC. This sequence encodes CASSEGTGASYEQYF.

CDR3 DNA: TGCAGTGCTAGTAAAGGGGATGGGGGCTATGGCTACACCTTC. Translation: CSASKGDGGYGYTF. The J gene is TRBJ1-2, the V gene TRBV20-1, with a possible D match to TRBD1 (5 bases). Germline CDR1 is DFQATT and CDR2 is SNEGSKA (reference sequence). Trimming shortened V by 3 bases and J by 4 bases, and 15 bases separated the two germline ends. This CDR3 has 14 amino acids.

This clonotype was counted ten times or more. The genes are TRBV10-3 and TRBJ2-7; 10 nucleotides line up with TRBD2. The junction had 8 bases not matched to a gene; V was cut back by 4 bases and J by 2 bases. Germline assignment: CDR1 ENHRY and CDR2 SYGVKD. This CDR3 has 16 residues. The CDR3 DNA follows: TGTGCCATCAGTGGACTAGCGGGCCTACGGGCCTACGAGCAGTACTTC. Translating gives CAISGLAGLRAYEQYF.

This clonotype was seen more than once but under ten times. This chain joins TRBV10-3 and TRBJ1-1; no reliable D call. V was pared by 8 bases and J by 3 bases, with 7 bases between. The CDR3 length is 11 residues. CDR1 is ENHRY, CDR2 SYGVKD, per germline. CDR3 loop: CAILGDTEAFF. DNA of the CDR3: TGTGCCATCCTCGGAGACACTGAAGCTTTCTTT.

This clonotype was seen at least ten times. The chain employs TRBV30 and TRBJ2-3; D remains ambiguous. CDR1 and CDR2 (germline): GTSNPN, SVGIG (reference sequence). CDR3 length equals 16 residues. The V end was cut by 1 base, the J end by 4 bases, with 18 bases between. The CDR3 nucleotides read TGTGCCTGGAGTGAAGGATCCCCCCATTATGCAGATACGCAGTATTTT. As protein: CAWSEGSPHYADTQYF.

With respect to this clonotype: A clone one base away is much larger, so this may be a read error. The conserved phenylalanine or tryptophan is not found at the CDR3 terminus, so this likely reflects a read error. This chain joins TRBV2 and TRBJ2-7; TRBD1 matches 8 bases. CDR1 SNHLY and CDR2 FYNNEI come from the germline V gene. This CDR3 has 15 amino acids. Trimming removed 5 bases from V and 1 base from J; junction bases left unmatched: 7. The CDR3 protein is CASSTGGPSSYEQYS. CDR3 coding DNA: TGTGCCAGCAGTACAGGGGGTCCTTCTTCCTACGAGCAGTACTCC.

This clonotype was counted ten times or more. The CDR3 nucleotides are TGTGCCAGTACGGGCTTACGATCGGGGGGAAACACCATATATTTT. Residues: CASTGLRSGGNTIYF. The rearrangement uses TRBV19 and TRBJ1-3; D not certain. The CDR3 has 15 residues. Germline V gene lookup returns CDR1 LNHDA and CDR2 SQIVND (reference sequence). V shed 7 bases and J shed 4 bases, with 17 bases lying between them.

In its sample, this clonotype was seen a few times. The genes are TRBV20-1 and TRBJ2-7, with D perhaps matching TRBD1 or TRBD2 (5 bases each). The length of the CDR3 is 14 residues. Trimming removed 1 base at V and 0 bases at J, with 10 bases between. Germline CDR1 reads DFQATT; CDR2 reads SNEGSKA (reference sequence). CDR3 region: CSARAGRFSYEQYF. The CDR3 region has the DNA TGCAGTGCTAGAGCGGGACGGTTCTCCTACGAGCAGTACTTC.

The V call is TRBV25-1, the J call TRBJ1-2; D might be TRBD1 (6 bases). There are 11 residues in the CDR3. CDR1 and CDR2 (germline): MGHDK, SYGVNS. With 9 bases removed from V and 2 bases from J, the gap between germline ends came to 7 bases. The CDR3: CASTGNYGYTF. CDR3 DNA: TGTGCCAGTACAGGGAACTATGGCTACACCTTC.

The J gene is TRBJ2-5, the V gene TRBV7-2, with D unresolved. Trimming left V 4 bases short and J 4 bases short, with 13 bases between. CDR1 is SGHTA, CDR2 FQGNSA, per germline. The CDR3 is 14 residues long. CDR3 sequence: CASSSSFARETQYF. In DNA, the CDR3 is TGTGCCAGCAGCTCCTCCTTCGCCCGAGAGACCCAGTACTTC.

With regard to this clonotype: An end of the junction does not agree with germline; a read error may underlie this. The chain has TRBV12-3 or TRBV12-4 and TRBJ1-5; TRBD1 agrees at 8 bases. The CDR3 has 14 amino acids. The CDR3, as DNA: TGTGCCACCACACAGGGGGATAGCAATCAGCCCCAGCAATTT. As protein: CATTQGDSNQPQQF.

This clonotype has only a few counts. The V and J genes are TRBV9 and TRBJ1-1, with 7 nucleotides matching TRBD1. Germline CDR1 is SGDLS and CDR2 is YYNGEE. This CDR3 spans 15 amino acids. V shed 3 bases, J shed 0 bases, and the junction held 5 bases outside the gene matches. The CDR3 region has the DNA TGTGCCAGCAGCGGGGGCAGGGGGATGAACACTGAAGCTTTCTTT. Its translation: CASSGGRGMNTEAFF.

V and J are TRBV15 and TRBJ1-2; 8 bases fit TRBD1. Per germline, CDR1 LNHNV and CDR2 YYDKDF (reference sequence). The CDR3 spans 18 residues. J gave up 4 bases and V 0 bases, and 13 bases lay outside the gene matches. This chain's CDR3 is CATSRDNGAGGRSYGYTF. CDR3 coding DNA: TGTGCCACCAGCAGAGATAATGGGGCAGGGGGCCGTAGCTATGGCTACACCTTC.

V is TRBV10-3 and J is TRBJ2-3; D remains unclear. Deletions cut 0 bases from V and 3 bases from J, with 7 bases between. The CDR3 is 14 residues long. Germline assignment: CDR1 ENHRY and CDR2 SYGVKD. In DNA form, the CDR3 reads TGTGCCATCAGTGAGTCCGAAGGGACAGATACGCAGTATTTT. Its translation: CAISESEGTDTQYF.

The table lists this clonotype with a count of one. This chain uses TRBV10-3 with TRBJ2-3; D not certain. From germline, CDR1 is ENHRY and CDR2 SYGVKD. V was trimmed by 0 bases and J by 4 bases, leaving 2 bases between them. The CDR3 consists of 12 residues. CDR3 sequence reads: CAISESADTQYF. CDR3 bases: TGTGCCATCAGTGAGTCTGCAGATACGCAGTATTTT.

This clonotype has a count of ten or more. The rearrangement joins TRBV2 to TRBJ2-7; D is unclear. Germline-derived CDR1 and CDR2 are SNHLY and FYNNEI. The CDR3 has 13 residues. Between the trimmed V and J ends, which lost 2 bases and 2 bases, there was a span of 7 bases. The CDR3 here is CASSESQTYEQYF. The CDR3 nucleotides are TGTGCCAGCAGTGAAAGCCAGACCTACGAGCAGTACTTC.

At least ten counts were recorded for this clonotype. The chain links TRBV20-1 to TRBJ1-2; TRBD1 aligns across 9 bases. The CDR3 is 14 amino acids. Germline lookup yields CDR1 DFQATT and CDR2 SNEGSKA (reference sequence). Trimming cost V 4 bases and J 3 bases; bases outside gene matches: 6. The chain's CDR3 is CSATRQGGDYGYTF. CDR3 sequence (DNA): TGCAGTGCTACAAGACAGGGGGGTGACTATGGCTACACCTTC.

The genes are TRBV7-6 and TRBJ2-7; D gene unclear. The germline V gene has CDR1 SGHVS and CDR2 FNYEAQ. With 5 bases removed from V and 0 bases from J, the gap between germline ends came to 14 bases. The CDR3 has 15 residues. The CDR3 DNA reads as TGTGCCAGCAGCCCCCGAGAGGAAAGCTCCTACGAGCAGTACTTC. This sequence encodes CASSPREESSYEQYF.

This clonotype occurred a few times. The V gene is TRBV20-1, the J gene TRBJ2-2; D gene uncertain. Germline V gene data show CDR1 as DFQATT and CDR2 as SNEGSKA (reference sequence). The CDR3 has 16 amino acids. Trimming left V 3 bases short and J 3 bases short, with 17 bases between. CDR3 sequence: CSASPNLFVDTGELFF. The CDR3, as DNA: TGCAGTGCTAGCCCGAATCTGTTCGTTGACACCGGGGAGCTGTTTTTT.

The rearrangement links TRBV29-1 to TRBJ1-1; D call uncertain. CDR3 length: 13 amino acids. The germline V gene encodes CDR1 SQVTM and CDR2 ANQGSEA. The germline V and J ends were trimmed by 6 bases and 0 bases, with 11 bases remaining between them. CDR3 residues: CSVHRELNTEAFF. CDR3 DNA sequence: TGCAGCGTCCACCGGGAGTTGAACACTGAAGCTTTCTTT. Together with reference TRBV29-1 and TRBJ1-1, the CDR3 gives the full variable domain: SAVISQKPSRDICQRGTSLTIQCQVDSQVTMMFWYRQQPGQSLTLIATANQGSEATYESGFVIDKFPISRPNLTFSTLTVSNMSPEDSSIYLCSVHRELNTEAFFGQGTRLTVV.

The rearrangement links TRBV28 to TRBJ2-7; 10 nucleotides line up with TRBD1. Per the germline V gene, CDR1 is MDHEN and CDR2 is SYDVKM. The CDR3 consists of 15 residues. The J segment lost 4 bases and the V segment lost 7 bases, leaving 10 bases of the junction unmatched. CDR3 DNA sequence: TGTGCCAGCAACAGGCCGACAGGGGGCAATTACGAGCAGTACTTC. Translated, it gives CASNRPTGGNYEQYF.

The count of this clonotype is one. A junction end diverges from the germline sequence, so it may reflect a read error. The chain carries TRBV20-1 and TRBJ2-7, with 7 bases that match TRBD2. This CDR3 is built from 14 residues. Germline V gene data show CDR1 as DFQATT and CDR2 as SNEGSKA (reference sequence). Here the CDR3 reads CSARGETGLREQSF. The CDR3 DNA is TGCAGTGCCCGGGGGGAAACGGGACTACGCGAGCAGTCCTTC.

The V call is TRBV9, the J call TRBJ1-3; D unresolved. The CDR3 consists of 14 residues. Germline V gene sequence: CDR1 SGDLS, CDR2 YYNGEE. V gave up 0 bases and J gave up 0 bases, with 4 bases separating them. The CDR3 is CASSVASSGNTIYF. For the CDR3, the DNA is TGTGCCAGCAGCGTAGCCAGCTCTGGAAACACCATATATTTT.

This clonotype came up a few times. The chain couples TRBV20-1 to TRBJ1-5, with a tentative D call TRBD1 (6 bases). Trimming took 5 bases from V and 9 from J, leaving 14 bases between them. Germline V CDR1 and CDR2: DFQATT, SNEGSKA (reference sequence). This CDR3 has 12 amino acids. The CDR3 bases are TGCAGTGCTCCTGGGGGCGGGGGGCCCCAGCATTTT. As protein: CSAPGGGGPQHF.

The genes are TRBV7-6 and TRBJ2-7; 10 bases align to TRBD2. CDR3 length: 17 residues. The V gene end was trimmed by 6 bases and the J gene end by 4 bases; junction bases not matched to a gene: 15. The germline V gene encodes CDR1 SGHVS and CDR2 FNYEAQ. CDR3 sequence: CASRLAAAGGPGYEQYF. CDR3 DNA: TGTGCCAGCAGGTTGGCCGCAGCGGGAGGGCCAGGTTACGAGCAGTACTTC.